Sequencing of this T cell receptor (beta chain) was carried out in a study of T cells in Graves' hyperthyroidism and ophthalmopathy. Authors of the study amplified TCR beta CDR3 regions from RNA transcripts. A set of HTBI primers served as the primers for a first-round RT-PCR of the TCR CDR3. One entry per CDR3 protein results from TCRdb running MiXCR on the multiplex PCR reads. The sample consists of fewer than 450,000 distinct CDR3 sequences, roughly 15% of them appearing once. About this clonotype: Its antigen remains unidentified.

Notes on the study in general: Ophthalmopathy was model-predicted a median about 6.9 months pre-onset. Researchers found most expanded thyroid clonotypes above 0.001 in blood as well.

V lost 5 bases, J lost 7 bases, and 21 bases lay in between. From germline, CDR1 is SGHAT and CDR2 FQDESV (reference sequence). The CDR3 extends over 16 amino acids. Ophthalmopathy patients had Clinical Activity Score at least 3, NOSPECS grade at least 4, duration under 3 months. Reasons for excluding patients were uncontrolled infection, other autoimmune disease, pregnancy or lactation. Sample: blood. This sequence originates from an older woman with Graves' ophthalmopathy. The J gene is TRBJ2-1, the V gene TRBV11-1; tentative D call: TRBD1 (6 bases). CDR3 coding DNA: TGTGCCAGCAGCAATAACCTCCCAGGGGCCTGGAATGAGCAGTTCTTC. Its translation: CASSNNLPGAWNEQFF.